The 10 T cell receptor beta chains in this list originate from one sample, sequenced in a study of beta chain features in type 1 diabetes. Study outcomes and limitations: Significant though moderate, a shortening of TCRB CDR3s appeared in all four CD4+ subsets of Type 1 diabetes patients.

Since all of the isolated RNA was reverse transcribed, expressed TCRB transcripts were what got sequenced. The assay was immunoSEQ multiplex PCR, and TCRdb's table has in-frame clones only and misses some. The sample consists of 500,000 to 650,000 clones, about an eighth of them appearing once. Their recognized antigens are unknown. Sequencing was done on a sample of naive CD4+ T cells from blood. Receptors originate from a man aged 25 to 40 with type 1 diabetes.

Remarks on this clone: The same CDR3 also results from other DNA sequences found in this sample. V gene TRBV27 combines with J gene TRBJ2-3; TRBD1 aligns across 7 bases. The CDR3 has 13 residues. After removal of 5 bases from V and 6 bases from J, the junction contained 5 bases not matched to a gene. CDR1 and CDR2 from the germline V gene are MNHEY and SMNVEV (reference sequence). CDR3 sequence: CASSRQGSDTQYF. The CDR3 nucleotides are TGTGCCAGCAGTCGACAGGGTTCGGATACGCAGTATTTT.

The chain employs TRBV7-2 and TRBJ1-6, with D unclear. CDR1 SGHTA and CDR2 FQGNSA come from the germline V gene. The V end lost 2 bases, the J end lost 5 bases, and 7 bases lay between the germline ends. The CDR3 is 14 amino acids. CDR3 amino acids: CASSLLSDNSPLHF. The CDR3 nucleotides are TGTGCCAGCAGCTTATTGAGCGATAATTCACCCCTCCACTTT.

This clone occurred a few times. One end of the junction varies from germline; a read error may be responsible. The chain employs TRBV7-7 and TRBJ2-1, with 12 nucleotides matching TRBD2. Germline V lookup: CDR1 SSHAT, CDR2 FNYEAQ (reference sequence). The CDR3 has 16 amino acids. The CDR3 here is CASSPTTSGSNNEQFF. For the CDR3, the DNA is TGTGCTAGCAGCCCAACGACTAGCGGGAGTAACAATGAGCAGTTCTTC.

The V call is TRBV4-3, the J call TRBJ2-4, with a possible D match to TRBD2 (5 bases). The CDR3 has 15 amino acids. Germline CDR1 reads LGHNA; CDR2 reads YSLEER. Trimming stripped 0 bases from V and 3 bases from J, with 9 bases between. The CDR3 is CASSQEPEVKNIQYF. For the CDR3, the DNA is TGCGCCAGCAGCCAAGAACCGGAGGTCAAAAACATTCAGTACTTC.

This clone was seen more than once but under ten times. The J gene is TRBJ1-5, the V gene TRBV19; D not certain. This CDR3 is 14 amino acids long. With 6 bases removed from V and 2 bases from J, the gap between germline ends came to 11 bases. From germline, CDR1 is LNHDA and CDR2 SQIVND (reference sequence). DNA for the CDR3: TGTGCCAGTAGAACCGGGAATCGCAATCAGCCCCAGCATTTT. Protein sequence: CASRTGNRNQPQHF.

This clone came up a few times. This chain joins TRBV7-3 and TRBJ1-1; D unresolved. V was cut by 4 bases and J by 3 bases, with 9 bases left in between. There are 13 residues in the CDR3. Germline V CDR1 and CDR2: SGHTA, FQGTGA. The CDR3 region is CASSSVRDTEAFF. CDR3 coding DNA: TGTGCCAGCAGCTCTGTCAGAGACACTGAAGCTTTCTTT. Based on the CDR3 plus reference TRBV7-3 and TRBJ1-1, the full variable domain is GAGVSQTPSNKVTEKGKYVELRCDPISGHTALYWYRQSLGQGPEFLIYFQGTGAADDSGLPNDRFFAVRPEGSVSTLKIQRTERGDSAVYLCASSSVRDTEAFFGQGTRLTVV.

This clone showed up just a few times. This sequence joins TRBV19 and TRBJ2-1, with 10 bases fitting TRBD2. The CDR3 sequence is 14 residues long. In germline, CDR1 is LNHDA, CDR2 SQIVND (reference sequence). J was trimmed by 8 bases and V by 11 bases; bases with no gene match: 12. CDR3 in amino acids: CAGSQRGGRDEQFF. CDR3 coding DNA: TGTGCCGGCTCCCAGCGGGGGGGCCGGGATGAGCAGTTCTTC.

The gene calls are TRBV7-9 and TRBJ1-1; D might be TRBD1 (5 bases). The CDR3 is made up of 12 amino acids. Germline-derived CDR1 and CDR2 are SEHNR and FQNEAQ (reference sequence). V gave up 6 bases and J gave up 6 bases, with 11 bases separating them. The CDR3 DNA follows: TGTGCCAGCAGTCAAGGGGAATCTGAAGCTTTCTTT. It codes for CASSQGESEAFF. Filled out from reference TRBV7-9 and TRBJ1-1, the complete variable domain reads DTGVSQNPRHKITKRGQNVTFRCDPISEHNRLYWYRQTLGQGPEFLTYFQNEAQLEKSRLLSDRFSAERPKGSFSTLEIQRTEQGDSAMYLCASSQGESEAFFGQGTRLTVV.

This clone was found a few times. The gene calls are TRBV14 and TRBJ1-6; the D is unclear. The CDR3 contains 13 residues. Trimming pared 2 bases from V and 7 bases from J, leaving 6 bases between. Germline V gene data show CDR1 as SGHDN and CDR2 as FVKESK. This chain's CDR3 is CASSQSGNSPLHF. The CDR3, as DNA: TGTGCCAGCAGCCAATCAGGAAATTCACCCCTCCACTTT.

The chain employs TRBV7-2 and TRBJ2-3; 8 nucleotides agree with TRBD1. The germline V gene has CDR1 SGHTA and CDR2 FQGNSA. J lost 4 bases, V lost 5 bases, and 11 bases had no gene match. This CDR3 has 16 amino acids. The CDR3 nucleotides read TGTGCCAGCAGCGAAAAACCGGACAGGGCGTCAGATACGCAGTATTTT. Translated: CASSEKPDRASDTQYF.